The 9 T cell receptor beta chains below all came from one sample that was sequenced in a study of blood T cell repertoires in COVID-19. TCRdb keeps only in-frame clones here, not all; method: immunoSEQ multiplex PCR. The sample holds 150,000 or so clones, roughly 89% seen once. Sequenced input: peripheral blood. Receptors were obtained from a woman aged 45-60 years with acute or convalescent COVID-19.

The J gene is TRBJ2-4, the V gene TRBV19; maybe TRBD1 (6 bases). This CDR3 is built from 16 residues. Germline V gene sequence: CDR1 LNHDA, CDR2 SQIVND (reference sequence). The V end lost 4 bases, the J end lost 1 base, and 14 bases lay between the germline ends. The CDR3 is CASSNLQGGAKNIQYF. CDR3 in DNA: TGTGCCAGTAGTAATCTACAGGGTGGGGCCAAAAACATTCAGTACTTC.

The chain has TRBV7-2 and TRBJ1-1, with a weak D call TRBD1 (5 bases). CDR3 size: 15 residues. The germline V gene encodes CDR1 SGHTA and CDR2 FQGNSA. V lost 4 bases to trimming and J lost 1 base, with 13 bases between them. The CDR3 DNA follows: TGTGCCAGCAGCTACGACAGCGGGACGAACACTGAAGCTTTCTTT. Translated, it gives CASSYDSGTNTEAFF.

V and J are TRBV6-2 or TRBV6-3 and TRBJ1-1, with unresolved D. Trimming stripped 2 bases from V and 1 base from J, with 17 bases between. The germline gives CDR1 MNHEY, CDR2 SVGEGT. The CDR3 consists of 17 residues. CDR3 DNA: TGTGCCAGCAGTTACAACTTCCCCAGCGATGGGAACACTGAAGCTTTCTTT. It codes for CASSYNFPSDGNTEAFF.

The gene calls are TRBV18 and TRBJ1-1, with a weak D call TRBD1 (5 bases). The length of the CDR3 is 14 residues. The V gene's germline CDR1 is KGHSH and CDR2 LQKENI. V lost 5 bases and J lost 1, with 11 bases in between. The CDR3 nucleotides are TGTGCCAGCTCATGGCTTCAGGGGAACACTGAAGCTTTCTTT. Protein product: CASSWLQGNTEAFF.

The chain employs TRBV5-6 and TRBJ1-2, with TRBD1 matching 9 bases. The germline gives CDR1 SGHDT, CDR2 YYEEEE. V lost 6 bases and J lost 6; bases outside the gene matches: 6. This CDR3 contains 13 residues. CDR3 region: CASIWGQGDGYTF. DNA of the CDR3: TGTGCCAGCATCTGGGGACAGGGTGATGGCTACACCTTC.

This clone was picked up a small number of times. The chain is built from TRBV30 and TRBJ1-4, with D possibly matching TRBD1 (6 bases). The V gene lost 0 bases and the J gene lost 8 bases, with 10 bases spanning the gap. CDR3 length: 13 residues. Germline V gene lookup returns CDR1 GTSNPN and CDR2 SVGIG (reference sequence). CDR3 amino acids: CAWSVGGTEKLFF. Written as DNA, the CDR3 is TGTGCCTGGAGTGTAGGGGGTACGGAAAAACTGTTTTTT. Using reference TRBV30 and TRBJ1-4 for the parts outside the CDR3, the full variable domain is SQTIHQWPATLVQPVGSPLSLECTVEGTSNPNLYWYRQAAGRGLQLLFYSVGIGQISSEVPQNLSASRPQDRQFILSSKKLLLSDSGFYLCAWSVGGTEKLFFGSGTQLSVL.

A single count supports this clone. The rearrangement uses TRBV28 and TRBJ2-7; the match to TRBD2 covers 11 bases. In germline, CDR1 is MDHEN, CDR2 SYDVKM. There are 15 residues in the CDR3. V dropped 5 bases and J dropped 2; count of bases not matched to a gene: 5. The CDR3 protein is CASSISGLAAYEQYF. CDR3 nucleotide sequence: TGTGCCAGCAGTATATCGGGACTAGCGGCCTACGAGCAGTACTTC.

This sequence joins TRBV19 and TRBJ1-1; 7 nucleotides match TRBD1. The CDR3 length is 14 residues. V lost 4 bases and J lost 2; bases outside the gene matches: 4. Germline CDR1 reads LNHDA; CDR2 reads SQIVND (reference sequence). The CDR3 spells CASSTTGINTEAFF. In DNA, the CDR3 is TGTGCCAGTAGTACGACAGGGATAAACACTGAAGCTTTCTTT.

The rearrangement links TRBV11-3 to TRBJ2-1; D is perhaps TRBD2 (5 bases). CDR1 and CDR2 from the germline V gene are SGHNT and YENEEA. Trimming left V 2 bases short and J 8 bases short, with 16 bases between. CDR3 size: 15 residues. For the CDR3, the DNA is TGTGCCAGCAGCTTAACGGTCGGACTGCAATATGAGCAGTTCTTC. Translating gives CASSLTVGLQYEQFF.